This T cell receptor beta chain was captured by sequencing in a study of graft-versus-host responses after intestinal transplantation. In the study overall: Recipients had multivisceral, liver-intestinal, or isolated intestinal transplants.

This clone has more than one count but fewer than ten. This table comes from immunoSEQ multiplex PCR, and its TCRdb copy is limited to in-frame clones, with some not included. The table records roughly 14,000 clones, around 29% of them present only once. Researchers placed around 200,000 CFSE-labeled responder cells in culture with around 200,000 irradiated, violet-dye-labeled stimulator cells. Dividing CFSE-low CD3+CD4+ and CD3+CD8+ responders were isolated by sorting after the reaction. Study-level findings and limits: The study found high graft-versus-host to host-versus-graft clonal ratios in allografts of patients with graft-donor T cell macrochimerism.

The CDR3 has 13 residues. Germline assignment: CDR1 MDHEN and CDR2 SYDVKM. After removal of 6 bases from V and 9 bases from J, the junction contained 9 bases not matched to a gene. The rearrangement uses TRBV28 and TRBJ2-7; 9 nucleotides agree with TRBD1. Here the sequenced sample was alloreactive CD4+ T cells from a mixed lymphocyte reaction culture, taken before intestinal transplant. Documented subset: CFSE-low proliferating T cells sorted from roughly six-day pre-transplant mixed lymphocyte reaction (GvH or HvG direction). The TCR originated in a human patient who received an intestinal transplant. The chain's CDR3 is CASRTGQGPSQYF. The CDR3 DNA reads as TGTGCCAGCAGAACGGGACAGGGTCCTTCGCAGTACTTC.